The 6 T cell receptor beta chains presented below share a single source sample, sequenced in a study of T cell clones after liver transplantation. Assay: immunoSEQ multiplex PCR; the TCRdb copy retains only in-frame clones and omits some. Of 60,000 or so clones listed, 71% were seen once; the top ten hold about 15%. The starting material was CD4+ T cells from blood, obtained before liver transplant. These receptors came from a human donor who received a liver transplant.

The V gene is TRBV9, the J gene TRBJ1-6; D is perhaps TRBD1 (5 bases). V gave up 6 bases and J gave up 0 bases, with 13 bases separating them. The CDR3 runs to 16 residues. CDR1 is SGDLS and CDR2 is YYNGEE in the germline V gene. CDR3 region: CASTPGESSYNSPLHF. CDR3 DNA sequence: TGTGCCAGCACCCCGGGGGAGAGCTCCTATAATTCACCCCTCCACTTT.

V is TRBV29-1 and J is TRBJ2-6; no clear D gene. V gave up 8 bases and J gave up 0 bases, with 8 bases separating them. The CDR3 consists of 13 residues. Germline V gene sequence: CDR1 SQVTM, CDR2 ANQGSEA. Here the CDR3 reads CSSYSSGANVLTF. The CDR3 nucleotides read TGCAGCTCCTACAGCTCTGGGGCCAACGTCCTGACTTTC.

The rearrangement uses TRBV19 and TRBJ1-1; tentatively, D is TRBD1 (5 bases). Germline V gives CDR1 LNHDA, CDR2 SQIVND (reference sequence). Trimming cost V 3 bases and J 2 bases, with 16 bases left between them. The CDR3 extends over 16 amino acids. The DNA for the CDR3 is TGTGCCAGTAGTATTTTAGGCAGGGCCTTCAACACTGAAGCTTTCTTT. Its translation: CASSILGRAFNTEAFF. Supplemented by reference TRBV19 and TRBJ1-1, the full variable domain reads DGGITQSPKYLFRKEGQNVTLSCEQNLNHDAMYWYRQDPGQGLRLIYYSQIVNDFQKGDIAEGYSVSREKKESFPLTVTSAQKNPTAFYLCASSILGRAFNTEAFFGQGTRLTVV.

This clone was seen just once. The J gene is TRBJ2-5, the V gene TRBV11-2; a weak D match, TRBD1 (6 bases). Germline lookup yields CDR1 SGHAT and CDR2 FQNNGV. The V gene lost 0 bases and the J gene lost 2 bases, with 13 bases spanning the gap. This CDR3 region has 16 residues. CDR3 DNA sequence: TGTGCCAGCAGCTTAGATCAGGGGATGGGGCAAGAGACCCAGTACTTC. Residues: CASSLDQGMGQETQYF.

The V and J genes are TRBV19 and TRBJ2-2, with D possibly matching TRBD2 (7 bases). Trimming cost V 7 bases and J 8 bases, with 17 bases left between them. Germline V gives CDR1 LNHDA, CDR2 SQIVND (reference sequence). This CDR3 is built from 14 residues. The CDR3 DNA follows: TGTGCCAGTACCCCGTGGGGGGGGCAGGGGGAGCTGTTTTTT. Translation: CASTPWGGQGELFF.

This clone showed up just once. This chain links TRBV14 with TRBJ1-2; D is undetermined. From germline, CDR1 is SGHDN and CDR2 FVKESK. The CDR3 totals 12 residues. Trimming stripped 1 base from V and 7 bases from J, with 7 bases between. The CDR3: CASSQAEGGYTF. The CDR3 bases are TGTGCCAGCAGCCAAGCGGAGGGTGGCTACACCTTC.